This T cell receptor beta chain originates from a study of T cell responses to AZD1222 COVID-19 vaccine. Data came from immunoSEQ multiplex PCR; TCRdb stores just in-frame clones and leaves some out. The sample has 53,000 or so clones, around 86% seen once. Study findings and constraints: Increases in Spike-specific TCR breadth and depth were seen after two AZD1222 doses. Among AZD1222 vaccinees, only 5 to 7 were seropositive at baseline. Unmutated variant regions reportedly attract nearly half of all spike-specific TCRs.

As concerns this clone: What it binds is not known.

This CDR3 is 14 amino acids long. The V end was cut by 3 bases, the J end by 7 bases, with 10 bases between. Per the germline V gene, CDR1 is KGHSH and CDR2 is LQKENI. This clonotype was obtained from an adult who received the AZD1222 COVID-19 vaccine. The V call is TRBV18, the J call TRBJ1-6, with TRBD1 as a possible D gene (5 bases). This specimen consisted of peripheral blood, obtained 28 days after the second AZD1222 dose. CDR3 sequence reads: CASSPDSPNSPLHF. DNA of the CDR3: TGTGCCAGCTCACCCGACAGTCCGAATTCACCCCTCCACTTT.